This TCR beta chain originates from a study of CD8+ T cells in alopecia areata. After isolation, RNA underwent reverse transcription to generate cDNA as the sequencing template. The table came from immunoSEQ multiplex PCR; TCRdb's copy has only in-frame clones and leaves some out. The table has under 200,000 clones, 60% to 75% seen once. Treatment given: oral pan-JAK inhibitor, 5-10 mg twice daily. The V gene's germline CDR1 is GTSNPN and CDR2 SVGIG (reference sequence). Trimming took off 2 bases at V and 8 bases at J, with 31 bases between the two ends. This CDR3 spans 20 amino acids. This sequence joins TRBV30 and TRBJ1-6; perhaps TRBD1 as D (5 bases). The TCR was taken from a human donor with alopecia areata. Sequencing used CD4+ T cells sorted from blood, obtained at week 24, from a patient treated with tofacitinib. The CDR3 region is CAWSSGSQARTWLRDSPLHF. In nucleotides, the CDR3 is TGTGCCTGGAGTTCAGGAAGTCAGGCTCGGACATGGCTTCGGGATTCACCCCTCCACTTT.